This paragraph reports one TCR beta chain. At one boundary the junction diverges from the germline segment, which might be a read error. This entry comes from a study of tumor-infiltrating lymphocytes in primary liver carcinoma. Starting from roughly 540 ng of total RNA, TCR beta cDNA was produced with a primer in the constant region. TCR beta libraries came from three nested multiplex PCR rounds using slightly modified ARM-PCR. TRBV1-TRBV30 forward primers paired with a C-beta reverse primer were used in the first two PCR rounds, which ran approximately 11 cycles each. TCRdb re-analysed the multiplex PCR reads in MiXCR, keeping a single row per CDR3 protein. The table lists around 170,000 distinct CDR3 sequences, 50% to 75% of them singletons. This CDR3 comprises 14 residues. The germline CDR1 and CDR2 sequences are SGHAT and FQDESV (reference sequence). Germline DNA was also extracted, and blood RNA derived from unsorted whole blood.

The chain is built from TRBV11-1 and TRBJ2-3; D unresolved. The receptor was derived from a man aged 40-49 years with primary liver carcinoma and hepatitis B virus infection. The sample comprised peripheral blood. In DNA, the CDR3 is TGTGCAAGCAGCCTCTCGGACGCTACAGATACGCAGTTTTTT. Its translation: CASSLSDATDTQFF.